The 21 T cell receptor beta chains listed next were all sequenced from one sample in a study of cytomegalovirus exposure and HLA in healthy donors. PCR was performed using 60 Vbeta and 13 Jbeta primers. TCRdb keeps only in-frame clones here, not all; method: immunoSEQ multiplex PCR. In the table there are around 190,000 clones, around 90% of which are singletons. Sample: PBMCs. Receptor source: a woman in her late teens or twenties in good health and CMV-seronegative.

The V gene is TRBV5-1, the J gene TRBJ2-7; 9 bases map to TRBD2. The V segment lost 2 bases and the J segment 6 bases; nucleotides outside the gene matches: 9. Germline-derived CDR1 and CDR2 are SGHRS and YFSETQ. The CDR3 spans 15 residues. The CDR3 protein is CASSFGGGGAFEQYF. The CDR3 DNA sequence: TGCGCCAGCAGCTTCGGGGGCGGGGGGGCGTTCGAGCAGTACTTC.

This sequence joins TRBV5-4 and TRBJ2-5; tentative D call: TRBD1 (6 bases). The V end lost 0 bases, the J end lost 3 bases, and 6 bases lay between the germline ends. The germline V gene has CDR1 SGHNT and CDR2 YYREEE (reference sequence). This CDR3 has 13 amino acids. The CDR3 protein is CASSLEGEETQYF. The DNA of the CDR3 is TGTGCCAGCAGCTTGGAGGGGGAAGAGACCCAGTACTTC.

The chain carries TRBV27 and TRBJ2-2, with D possibly TRBD1 on 6 matching bases. CDR1 and CDR2 from the germline V gene are MNHEY and SMNVEV (reference sequence). The V gene lost 3 bases and the J gene lost 5 bases, with 13 bases spanning the gap. CDR3 length equals 15 residues. The DNA of the CDR3 is TGTGCCAGCAGTTTTTTTACAGGGCAAACCGGGGAGCTGTTTTTT. Translating gives CASSFFTGQTGELFF.

The DNA of the CDR3 is TGTGCCAGCAGTCGGACTAGTCCTGGCACAGATACGCAGTATTTT. Its translation: CASSRTSPGTDTQYF. V is TRBV6-1 and J is TRBJ2-3, with 7 bases matching TRBD2. CDR3 length equals 15 residues. Losses at the gene ends were 5 bases for V and 1 base for J; bases not matched to a gene: 6. The V gene's germline CDR1 is MNHNS and CDR2 SASEGT.

This chain joins TRBV7-9 and TRBJ2-1, with D possibly matching TRBD2 (5 bases). Looked up from germline, CDR1 is SEHNR and CDR2 is FQNEAQ (reference sequence). The CDR3 sequence is 14 residues long. Between the trimmed V and J ends, which lost 1 base and 4 bases, there was a span of 8 bases. The CDR3 loop reads CASSLGGLYNEQFF. The CDR3 coding sequence is TGTGCCAGCAGCTTAGGAGGGCTATACAATGAGCAGTTCTTC.

This CDR3 reads CASSIGGRRETQYF. The CDR3, as DNA: TGTGCCAGTAGTATCGGGGGAAGGAGGGAGACCCAGTACTTC. This chain connects TRBV19 to TRBJ2-5, with a weak D call TRBD2 (6 bases). The CDR3 has 14 amino acids. The germline V gene encodes CDR1 LNHDA and CDR2 SQIVND (reference sequence). V lost 3 bases, J lost 5 bases, and 13 bases lay in between.

The gene calls are TRBV5-1 and TRBJ1-6; 9 nucleotides align to TRBD1. Germline V gene sequence: CDR1 SGHRS, CDR2 YFSETQ. J was trimmed by 10 bases and V by 0 bases; bases with no gene match: 11. The CDR3 is made up of 17 amino acids. This CDR3 reads CASSLGDREALGSPLHF. The DNA for the CDR3 is TGCGCCAGCAGCTTGGGGGACAGGGAGGCCCTCGGGTCACCCCTCCACTTT.

This chain links TRBV19 with TRBJ2-7; the match to TRBD1 covers 12 bases. V gave up 6 bases and J gave up 6 bases; unmatched junction bases: 6. The CDR3 has 14 residues. Germline assignment: CDR1 LNHDA and CDR2 SQIVND (reference sequence). The CDR3 sequence is CASSLGTGGFEQYF. CDR3 sequence (DNA): TGTGCCAGTAGCCTCGGGACAGGGGGCTTCGAGCAGTACTTC.

The J gene is TRBJ1-5, the V gene TRBV10-2; D is unclear. Trimming removed 7 bases from V and 1 base from J, with 14 bases in between. Per germline, CDR1 WSHSY and CDR2 SAAADI. This CDR3 is 15 amino acids long. As DNA, the CDR3 is TGCGCCAGCAATGGAGGGCCTATGAGCAATCAGCCCCAGCATTTT. This sequence encodes CASNGGPMSNQPQHF.

This chain links TRBV5-1 with TRBJ2-5, with D possibly being TRBD1 (6 bases). Trimming pared 1 base from V and 1 base from J, leaving 14 bases between. The CDR3 runs to 16 residues. CDR1 SGHRS and CDR2 YFSETQ come from the germline V gene. The CDR3 sequence is CASSLNPSQGQETQYF. CDR3 nucleotides: TGCGCCAGCAGCTTGAACCCTTCACAGGGCCAAGAGACCCAGTACTTC.

V gene TRBV7-9 combines with J gene TRBJ1-5; 7 bases match TRBD1. Germline assignment: CDR1 SEHNR and CDR2 FQNEAQ (reference sequence). The CDR3 has 16 amino acids. Germline trimming cut 6 bases from V and 0 bases from J; bases unmatched to any gene: 8. CDR3 bases: TGTGCCAGCAGAAACACAGGGGCTTATAGCAATCAGCCCCAGCATTTT. It yields the protein CASRNTGAYSNQPQHF.

The count of this clone is one. V usage is TRBV21-1 and J usage is TRBJ1-1; the D call in the table, TRBD1, was not verified against the DNA. TRBV21-1 is a known pseudogene. The CDR3 totals 9 residues. The CDR3 DNA sequence: TGTGCATCCGGACAGGAAGCTTTCTTT. Translated, it gives CASGQEAFF.

This clone has just a few counts. The gene calls are TRBV5-1 and TRBJ1-4; 9 bases agree with TRBD1. The V gene's germline CDR1 is SGHRS and CDR2 YFSETQ. Trimming at V came to 4 bases and at J to 8 bases, leaving 18 bases not matched to a gene. CDR3 length: 18 amino acids. The CDR3 loop reads CASSQPGQGRSVGEKLFF. The CDR3 region has the DNA TGCGCCAGCAGCCAACCGGGACAGGGTAGGAGCGTGGGGGAAAAACTGTTTTTT.

This clone has just one count. This sequence joins TRBV18 and TRBJ1-5; D is uncertain. Germline V gives CDR1 KGHSH, CDR2 LQKENI. V lost 2 bases to trimming and J lost 0 bases, with 14 bases between them. The CDR3 has 17 residues. The CDR3 protein is CASSPIRQSDSNQPQHF. The CDR3 bases are TGTGCCAGCTCACCAATACGCCAGTCCGATAGCAATCAGCCCCAGCATTTT.

The chain uses TRBV27 and TRBJ1-2; D is undetermined. V lost 7 bases and J lost 4, with 4 bases in between. Germline-derived CDR1 and CDR2 are MNHEY and SMNVEV (reference sequence). This CDR3 is 10 amino acids long. The CDR3 reads CASTVYGYTF. In DNA form, the CDR3 reads TGTGCCAGCACCGTCTATGGCTACACCTTC.

This clone was counted once. The chain recombines TRBV5-1 with TRBJ2-6, with D possibly TRBD2 on 7 matching bases. The V end was cut by 7 bases, the J end by 0 bases, with 14 bases between. Germline CDR1 reads SGHRS; CDR2 reads YFSETQ. This CDR3 region has 16 residues. The CDR3 region is CASDAGANSGANVLTF. As DNA, the CDR3 is TGCGCCAGCGACGCGGGGGCGAACTCTGGGGCCAACGTCCTGACTTTC. Filled out from reference TRBV5-1 and TRBJ2-6, the complete variable domain reads KAGVTQTPRYLIKTRGQQVTLSCSPISGHRSVSWYQQTPGQGLQFLFEYFSETQRNKGNFPGRFSGRQFSNSRSEMNVSTLELGDSALYLCASDAGANSGANVLTFGAGSRLTVL.

J is TRBJ1-5 and V is TRBV11-2, with D possibly TRBD1 on 5 matching bases. The V gene's germline CDR1 is SGHAT and CDR2 FQNNGV. V lost 0 bases to trimming and J lost 3 bases, with 9 bases between them. The CDR3 runs 15 residues. The CDR3 loop reads CASSLEGGVNQPQHF. The CDR3 nucleotides are TGTGCCAGCAGCTTAGAGGGAGGGGTCAATCAGCCCCAGCATTTT.

On this clone itself: Other DNA sequences in the sample encode the same CDR3. The chain has TRBV30 and TRBJ1-6; D might be TRBD1 (5 bases). The CDR3 has 14 amino acids. Trimming stripped 0 bases from V and 10 bases from J, with 13 bases between. Looked up from germline, CDR1 is GTSNPN and CDR2 is SVGIG (reference sequence). The CDR3 reads CAWSVGQGNSPLHF. For the CDR3, the DNA is TGTGCCTGGAGTGTAGGGCAGGGAAACTCACCCCTCCACTTT.

This clone was counted a few times. The sample carries other DNA sequences with the same CDR3. This rearrangement joins TRBV6-5 to TRBJ1-2; weak D call: TRBD1 (5 bases). The V gene's germline CDR1 is MNHEY and CDR2 SVGAGI. With 2 bases removed from V and 8 bases from J, the gap between germline ends came to 6 bases. The CDR3 extends over 11 amino acids. The CDR3 protein is CASSYRGGYTF. CDR3 DNA: TGTGCCAGCAGTTACAGGGGCGGCTACACCTTC.

The chain uses TRBV4-3 and TRBJ2-3; no definite D call. The CDR3 totals 13 residues. Germline V gives CDR1 LGHNA, CDR2 YSLEER. Deletions cut 3 bases from V and 6 bases from J, with 10 bases between. The chain's CDR3 is CASSHLMRDTQYF. The CDR3 DNA sequence: TGCGCCAGCAGCCATTTGATGAGGGATACGCAGTATTTT.

The rearrangement uses TRBV7-2 and TRBJ2-1, with TRBD2 as a possible D gene (5 bases). This CDR3 has 12 amino acids. CDR1 is SGHTA and CDR2 is FQGNSA in the germline V gene. V lost 1 base, J lost 11 bases, and 9 bases lay in between. CDR3 region: CASSLDSGKQFF. DNA for the CDR3: TGTGCCAGCAGCTTAGATTCGGGGAAGCAGTTCTTC. The full variable domain, its missing parts supplied by reference TRBV7-2 and TRBJ2-1, is GAGVSQSPSNKVTEKGKDVELRCDPISGHTALYWYRQSLGQGLEFLIYFQGNSAPDKSGLPSDRFSAERTGGSVSTLTIQRTQQEDSAVYLCASSLDSGKQFFGPGTRLTVL.